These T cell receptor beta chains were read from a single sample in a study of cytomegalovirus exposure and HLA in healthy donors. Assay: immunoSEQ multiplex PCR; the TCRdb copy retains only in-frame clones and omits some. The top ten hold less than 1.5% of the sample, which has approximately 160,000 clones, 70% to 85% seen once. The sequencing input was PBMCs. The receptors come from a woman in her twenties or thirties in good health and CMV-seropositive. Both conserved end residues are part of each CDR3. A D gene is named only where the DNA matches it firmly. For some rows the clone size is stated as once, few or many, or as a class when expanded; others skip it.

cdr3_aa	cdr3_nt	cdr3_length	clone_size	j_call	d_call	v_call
CASSIDRGSYEQYF	TGTGCCAGCTCCATCGACAGGGGTTCCTACGAGCAGTACTTC	14	NA	TRBJ2-7	TRBD1	TRBV28
CASDRLAGVPGELFF	TGTGCCAGCGACAGACTAGCGGGAGTTCCGGGGGAGCTGTTTTTT	15	NA	TRBJ2-2	TRBD2	TRBV6-1
CASTPRGGGNQPQHF	TGTGCCAGCACCCCACGGGGTGGTGGCAATCAGCCCCAGCATTTT	15	NA	TRBJ1-5	NA	TRBV28
CASTLAGDSYNEQFF	TGCGCCAGCACTTTAGCGGGAGATTCCTACAATGAGCAGTTCTTC	15	NA	TRBJ2-1	TRBD2	TRBV10-1
CASSPEGSSWGELFF	TGTGCCAGCAGCCCTGAAGGGAGTTCGTGGGGGGAGCTGTTTTTT	15	NA	TRBJ2-2	NA	TRBV11-3
CAISDERLSQETQYF	TGTGCCATCAGTGATGAGCGCCTCTCGCAAGAGACCCAGTACTTC	15	NA	TRBJ2-5	NA	TRBV10-3
CASNLGQGLAQPQHF	TGTGCCAGTAACCTCGGGCAGGGGTTGGCTCAGCCCCAGCATTTT	15	NA	TRBJ1-5	NA	TRBV19
CASSVKGQVPDTQYF	TGTGCCAGCAGCGTGAAGGGACAGGTACCAGATACGCAGTATTTT	15	NA	TRBJ2-3	TRBD1	TRBV9
CASRGPDFQYF	TGTGCCAGCAGGGGTCCGGACTTTCAGTACTTC	11	NA	TRBJ2-5	NA	TRBV6-1
CASSGGPLYEQYF	TGCGCCAGCAGCGGAGGGCCCCTCTACGAGCAGTACTTC	13	NA	TRBJ2-7	NA	TRBV10-1
CAWSTTSPGNTIYF	TGTGCCTGGAGTACCACAAGTCCTGGAAACACCATATATTTT	14	NA	TRBJ1-3	NA	TRBV30
CASSFGASGRVNEQFF	TGTGCCAGCAGCTTCGGAGCTAGCGGGAGGGTGAATGAGCAGTTCTTC	16	NA	TRBJ2-1	TRBD2	TRBV11-2
CASSWTGGEEKLFF	TGTGCCAGCAGCTGGACAGGGGGCGAAGAAAAACTGTTTTTT	14	NA	TRBJ1-4	TRBD1	TRBV5-4
CASSQVEGHYEQYF	TGCGCCAGCAGCCAAGTAGAGGGCCACTACGAGCAGTACTTC	14	NA	TRBJ2-7	NA	TRBV4-1
CASSLGARTVSHEQYF	TGTGCCAGCAGCTTAGGGGCCAGGACAGTGTCCCACGAGCAGTACTTC	16	NA	TRBJ2-7	NA	TRBV11-2
CASSALGQGTTGNTIYF	TGCGCCAGCAGCGCTCTCGGACAGGGCACAACTGGAAACACCATATATTTT	17	NA	TRBJ1-3	TRBD1	TRBV5-1
CARVGNHEKLFF	TGTGCTCGAGTTGGTAACCACGAAAAACTGTTTTTT	12	once	TRBJ1-4	NA	TRBV5-1
CSVEGSGRAPDTQYF	TGCAGCGTTGAGGGTAGCGGGAGGGCCCCGGATACGCAGTATTTT	15	NA	TRBJ2-3	TRBD2	TRBV29-1
CSVGLTTRYGYTF	TGCAGCGTGGGGCTGACGACCCGCTATGGCTACACCTTC	13	NA	TRBJ1-2	NA	TRBV29-1
CASSYGSGSFEQYF	TGTGCCAGCAGTTACGGCAGCGGGAGTTTCGAGCAGTACTTC	14	NA	TRBJ2-7	TRBD2	TRBV6-6
CSVGDGSYNEQFF	TGCAGCGTGGGAGATGGAAGCTACAATGAGCAGTTCTTC	13	NA	TRBJ2-1	NA	TRBV29-1
CASSPWGTGGDTGELFF	TGTGCCAGCAGCCCCTGGGGGACAGGGGGCGACACCGGGGAGCTGTTTTTT	17	NA	TRBJ2-2	TRBD1	TRBV9
CASSYDRGGLFF	TGTGCCAGCAGTTATGACAGGGGAGGGCTGTTTTTT	12	NA	TRBJ2-2	TRBD1	TRBV6-5
CASSIGWGRLRTEAFF	TGTGCCAGTAGTATAGGGTGGGGGCGGTTGAGAACTGAAGCTTTCTTT	16	few	TRBJ1-1	NA	TRBV19
CASTQRGGGDTGELFF	TGTGCCAGCACCCAGAGAGGGGGAGGGGACACCGGGGAGCTGTTTTTT	16	NA	TRBJ2-2	NA	TRBV7-3
CASSLNAGANEQFF	TGCGCCAGCAGCCTGAACGCGGGGGCTAATGAGCAGTTCTTC	14	NA	TRBJ2-1	NA	TRBV5-1
CASSQDRAGWTGELFF	TGCGCCAGCAGCCAAGATAGGGCAGGGTGGACCGGGGAGCTGTTTTTT	16	few	TRBJ2-2	NA	TRBV4-3
CASSRKDRVKADNQPQHF	TGCGCCAGCAGCCGTAAGGACAGGGTCAAGGCAGACAATCAGCCCCAGCATTTT	18	NA	TRBJ1-5	TRBD1	TRBV5-1
CATSRDSTGPGQNTEAFF	TGTGCCACCAGCAGAGATAGTACAGGACCAGGTCAGAACACTGAAGCTTTCTTT	18	once	TRBJ1-1	NA	TRBV15
CASSRTGMGNEQYF	TGTGCCAGCAGCAGGACAGGGATGGGGAACGAGCAGTACTTC	14	NA	TRBJ2-7	TRBD1	TRBV11-2
CASSEYRQLYEQYF	TGTGCCAGCAGTGAATATCGCCAGTTGTACGAGCAGTACTTC	14	NA	TRBJ2-7	NA	TRBV25-1
CASSLAGWNEQFF	TGTGCCAGCAGCTTAGCAGGATGGAATGAGCAGTTCTTC	13	NA	TRBJ2-1	NA	TRBV13
CASNTGGLAGARYEQYF	TGTGCCAGCAACACAGGGGGACTAGCGGGAGCCCGCTACGAGCAGTACTTC	17	NA	TRBJ2-7	TRBD2	TRBV13
CATSRPRGEGREKLFF	TGTGCCACCAGCAGACCCCGAGGAGAGGGGAGGGAAAAACTGTTTTTT	16	NA	TRBJ1-4	NA	TRBV15
CASTKTGLGEQYF	TGTGCCAGCACTAAGACAGGGTTAGGGGAGCAGTACTTC	13	NA	TRBJ2-5	TRBD1	TRBV6-1
CASSLFSGGVYEQYF	TGTGCCAGCAGTTTATTTTCGGGAGGAGTCTACGAGCAGTACTTC	15	NA	TRBJ2-7	TRBD2	TRBV28
CASSLVARTGLTGELFF	TGTGCCAGCAGCTTAGTGGCCAGGACTGGCCTAACCGGGGAGCTGTTTTTT	17	NA	TRBJ2-2	NA	TRBV7-6
CASSYGSGTGGLVVF	TGTGCCAGCAGTTACGGGTCCGGGACAGGGGGCTTGGTTGTCTTC	15	few	TRBJ2-7	TRBD1	TRBV6-6
CASSPGTSGSGQFF	TGTGCCAGCAGCCCTGGGACTAGCGGGAGTGGGCAGTTCTTC	14	once	TRBJ2-1	TRBD2	TRBV7-8
CASSPPMTTGDTQYF	TGTGCCAGCTCACCACCGATGACAACGGGGGATACGCAGTATTTT	15	NA	TRBJ2-3	NA	TRBV18
CASSIGGAYEQYF	TGTGCCAGCAGCATCGGCGGGGCCTACGAGCAGTACTTC	13	few	TRBJ2-7	NA	TRBV11-3
CASSFSSNTEAFF	TGTGCCAGCAGCTTTTCGTCGAACACTGAAGCTTTCTTT	13	few	TRBJ1-1	NA	TRBV7-9
CASSTYPRQGLCLDTQYF	TGTGCCAGTAGTACTTACCCCCGACAGGGTTTGTGCTTGGATACGCAGTATTTT	18	once	TRBJ2-3	TRBD1	TRBV19
CASSLSGGPYNEQFF	TGTGCCAGCAGCTTAAGCGGGGGACCCTACAATGAGCAGTTCTTC	15	NA	TRBJ2-1	TRBD2	TRBV7-2
CASEGTSGYEQYF	TGTGCCAGCGAAGGGACTAGCGGCTACGAGCAGTACTTC	13	NA	TRBJ2-7	TRBD2	TRBV2
CASSIGGTFWQPQHF	TGTGCCAGTAGTATAGGCGGGACGTTCTGGCAGCCCCAGCATTTT	15	NA	TRBJ1-5	NA	TRBV19
CTSSPGEREGNTGELFF	TGCACCAGCAGCCCAGGCGAGCGGGAGGGTAACACCGGGGAGCTGTTTTTT	17	NA	TRBJ2-2	NA	TRBV1
CASSPGLAVTYEQYF	TGTGCCAGCAGCCCGGGACTAGCGGTGACCTACGAGCAGTACTTC	15	NA	TRBJ2-7	TRBD2	TRBV7-6
CASRVGRGSNTGELFF	TGTGCCAGTAGGGTTGGCAGGGGGTCGAACACCGGGGAGCTGTTTTTT	16	NA	TRBJ2-2	TRBD1	TRBV19
CASSPYGTGTEKLFF	TGCGCCAGCAGCCCCTACGGGACAGGGACTGAAAAACTGTTTTTT	15	NA	TRBJ1-4	TRBD1	TRBV4-1